The next 21 T cell receptor beta chains were all read from a single sample in a study of T cell responses to AZD1222 COVID-19 vaccine. TCRdb's copy holds only in-frame clones and misses some; the assay was immunoSEQ multiplex PCR. Of more than 85,000 clones listed, 87% are singletons. The specimen comprised peripheral blood, sampled on day 0 of AZD1222 vaccination. The receptors originated from an adult in good health.

The V gene is TRBV2, the J gene TRBJ1-1; weak D call: TRBD1 (5 bases). The V and J ends lost 2 bases and 4 bases respectively, with 17 bases between them. The CDR3 covers 16 residues. Germline-derived CDR1 and CDR2 are SNHLY and FYNNEI. The CDR3: CASSELSGRGATEAFF. The DNA for the CDR3 is TGTGCCAGCAGTGAATTGTCTGGCCGAGGGGCCACTGAAGCTTTCTTT.

The chain employs TRBV19 and TRBJ2-7, with 13 bases lining up with TRBD2. This CDR3 has 15 amino acids. The trim removed 6 bases at V and 2 bases at J, leaving 4 bases unmatched. Germline V lookup: CDR1 LNHDA, CDR2 SQIVND (reference sequence). The chain's CDR3 is CASRPGLAGPYEQYF. In nucleotides, the CDR3 is TGTGCCAGTAGACCGGGACTAGCGGGACCCTACGAGCAGTACTTC.

The rearrangement uses TRBV25-1 and TRBJ1-2, with D perhaps matching TRBD1 (6 bases). V shed 7 bases and J shed 8 bases, with 20 bases lying between them. Per germline, CDR1 MGHDK and CDR2 SYGVNS. The CDR3 extends over 14 amino acids. The DNA for the CDR3 is TGTGCCAGCAAGGAACCCCGGGACATGAGCGGCTACACCTTC. Amino acids: CASKEPRDMSGYTF.

This clone was counted between two and nine times. The chain links TRBV7-3 to TRBJ2-1, with 9 bases fitting TRBD2. Germline loops: CDR1 SGHTA, CDR2 FQGTGA. V trimming: 0 bases; J trimming: 1 base; junction bases outside the gene matches: 10. The CDR3 contains 19 residues. CDR3 region: CASSLTGTSRPGSYNEQFF. Here the CDR3 DNA reads TGTGCCAGCAGCTTAACCGGGACTAGCAGACCCGGGTCCTACAATGAGCAGTTCTTC.

The chain employs TRBV7-2 and TRBJ2-7; the match to TRBD2 covers 13 bases. This CDR3 has 15 residues. Germline CDR1 SGHTA, CDR2 FQGNSA. Trimming at V came to 5 bases and at J to 2 bases, leaving 3 bases not matched to a gene. This CDR3 is CASSRTSGGAYEQYF. CDR3 nucleotide sequence: TGTGCCAGCAGCCGCACTAGCGGGGGGGCCTACGAGCAGTACTTC.

The chain carries TRBV28 and TRBJ1-2; 9 bases are a match to TRBD1. The trim removed 6 bases at V and 1 base at J, leaving 6 bases unmatched. The germline CDR1 and CDR2 sequences are MDHEN and SYDVKM. The CDR3 consists of 15 residues. The CDR3 protein is CASRRQGVVNYGYTF. CDR3 in DNA: TGTGCCAGCAGGAGACAGGGGGTTGTTAACTATGGCTACACCTTC.

This sequence joins TRBV18 and TRBJ2-1; the match to TRBD2 covers 12 bases. Germline assignment: CDR1 KGHSH and CDR2 LQKENI. This CDR3 region has 16 residues. V shed 6 bases, J shed 2 bases, and the junction held 5 bases outside the gene matches. The CDR3 nucleotides read TGTGCCAGCTCCCCGACTAGCGGGAGTGCCTACAATGAGCAGTTCTTC. This translates into CASSPTSGSAYNEQFF.

The rearrangement uses TRBV2 and TRBJ2-2, with TRBD2 matching 13 bases. The CDR3 consists of 16 residues. The germline CDR1 and CDR2 sequences are SNHLY and FYNNEI. The J segment lost 1 base and the V segment lost 5 bases, leaving 1 base of the junction unmatched. CDR3 sequence: CASSRLAGGNTGELFF. The CDR3 coding sequence is TGTGCCAGCAGTCGACTAGCGGGGGGGAACACCGGGGAGCTGTTTTTT.

This clone was seen once. J is TRBJ2-3 and V is TRBV28; D unclear. The CDR3 runs 15 residues. Germline V gene data show CDR1 as MDHEN and CDR2 as SYDVKM. Deletions cut 6 bases from V and 6 bases from J, with 19 bases between. CDR3 nucleotide sequence: TGTGCCAGCAGGACGAGGACGGGCGGCCAGGATACGCAGTATTTT. This gives the protein CASRTRTGGQDTQYF.

The rearrangement joins TRBV12-3 or TRBV12-4 to TRBJ2-7; a possible D gene is TRBD2 (5 bases). This CDR3 is 12 amino acids long. Trimming took 5 bases from V and 9 from J, leaving 14 bases between them. In DNA, the CDR3 is TGTGCCAGCAGTCTCAGTGGAAGCGGGCAGTACTTC. Its protein product is CASSLSGSGQYF.

This rearrangement joins TRBV19 to TRBJ2-2, with D unclear. The CDR3 runs to 15 residues. Germline V CDR1 and CDR2: LNHDA, SQIVND (reference sequence). V was trimmed by 0 bases and J by 7 bases, leaving 12 bases between them. In DNA form, the CDR3 reads TGTGCCAGTAGTATAGATCGGAGATCCAACGGGGAGCTGTTTTTT. It yields the protein CASSIDRRSNGELFF. Together with reference TRBV19 and TRBJ2-2, the CDR3 gives the full variable domain: DGGITQSPKYLFRKEGQNVTLSCEQNLNHDAMYWYRQDPGQGLRLIYYSQIVNDFQKGDIAEGYSVSREKKESFPLTVTSAQKNPTAFYLCASSIDRRSNGELFFGEGSRLTVL.

The chain carries TRBV7-6 and TRBJ2-2; maybe TRBD1 (7 bases). The CDR3 consists of 15 residues. V was clipped by 2 bases and J by 8 bases, with 15 bases between them. Germline V gene data show CDR1 as SGHVS and CDR2 as FNYEAQ. CDR3 bases: TGTGCCAGCAGCTTAACTGGAGGGGGCGAAGGGGAGCTGTTTTTT. It encodes CASSLTGGGEGELFF. The variable domain in full, with the rest retrieved from reference TRBV7-6 and TRBJ2-2, is GAGVSQSPRYKVTKRGQDVALRCDPISGHVSLYWYRQALGQGPEFLTYFNYEAQQDKSGLPNDRFSAERPEGSISTLTIQRTEQRDSAMYRCASSLTGGGEGELFFGEGSRLTVL.

The chain uses TRBV3-1 (or the pseudogene TRBV3-2) and TRBJ2-3; no clear D. The CDR3 contains 13 residues. The V and J ends lost 1 base and 12 bases respectively, with 14 bases between them. Germline CDR1 LGHDT, CDR2 YNNKEL (reference sequence). The CDR3 sequence: CASSQGDLGVQYF. For the CDR3, the DNA is TGTGCCAGCAGCCAAGGAGACCTAGGAGTACAGTATTTT.

The CDR3 reads CASSSPGQGTYEQYF. The CDR3 nucleotides read TGTGCCAGCAGTTCCCCGGGACAGGGAACCTACGAGCAGTACTTC. The chain combines TRBV27 with TRBJ2-7, with 9 bases aligning to TRBD1. This CDR3 contains 15 residues. CDR1 is MNHEY and CDR2 is SMNVEV in the germline V gene (reference sequence). Trimming removed 4 bases from V and 2 bases from J; junction bases left unmatched: 6.

The table lists this clone with a few counts. The genes are TRBV4-3 and TRBJ1-4; TRBD1 matches at 11 bases. The V segment lost 4 bases and the J segment 8 bases; nucleotides outside the gene matches: 6. This CDR3 comprises 15 residues. Germline values: CDR1 LGHNA, CDR2 YSLEER. The CDR3 DNA reads TGCGCCAGCAGCCCGGGACAGGGGGGGGGAGAAAAACTGTTTTTT. It codes for CASSPGQGGGEKLFF.

The chain combines TRBV28 with TRBJ1-1; a possible D gene is TRBD1 (6 bases). The V end was cut by 6 bases, the J end by 5 bases, with 16 bases between. Germline V gives CDR1 MDHEN, CDR2 SYDVKM. The CDR3 has 14 amino acids. The CDR3 DNA sequence: TGTGCCAGCAGCCTCCCGGGGGCGAATACTGAAGCTTTCTTT. Translation gives CASSLPGANTEAFF.

The chain links TRBV2 to TRBJ2-3, with D perhaps TRBD2 (6 bases). Germline V lookup: CDR1 SNHLY, CDR2 FYNNEI. Trimming shortened V by 3 bases and J by 2 bases, and 15 bases separated the two germline ends. The CDR3 covers 16 residues. The CDR3 protein is CASSDLDGEVTDTQYF. The CDR3 DNA sequence: TGTGCCAGCAGTGATCTCGATGGGGAGGTCACAGATACGCAGTATTTT.

The J gene is TRBJ2-5, the V gene TRBV28; D call uncertain. Germline V gene sequence: CDR1 MDHEN, CDR2 SYDVKM. V shed 5 bases and J shed 2 bases, with 9 bases lying between them. The length of the CDR3 is 13 residues. CDR3 nucleotide sequence: TGTGCCAGCAGTCTCCCCTCTCAAGAGACCCAGTACTTC. This sequence encodes CASSLPSQETQYF.

This clone appeared once. CDR3 protein: CASRPGRYEQYF. The CDR3 DNA reads as TGTGCCAGCAGGCCAGGAAGGTACGAGCAGTACTTC. The gene calls are TRBV6-5 and TRBJ2-7; D unclear. Germline V CDR1 and CDR2: MNHEY, SVGAGI. V lost 6 bases to trimming and J lost 4 bases, with 10 bases between them. The CDR3 length is 12 residues.

The chain joins TRBV14 to TRBJ2-7; no firm D call. The germline CDR1 and CDR2 sequences are SGHDN and FVKESK. V shed 1 base and J shed 2 bases, with 9 bases lying between them. The CDR3 is made up of 14 amino acids. The CDR3 loop is CASSQVLAPYEQYF. CDR3 sequence (DNA): TGTGCCAGCAGCCAAGTACTGGCGCCCTACGAGCAGTACTTC.

This chain joins TRBV10-3 and TRBJ2-7; no clear D gene. The CDR3 covers 15 residues. In germline, CDR1 is ENHRY, CDR2 SYGVKD. V was clipped by 7 bases and J by 2 bases, with 18 bases between them. The CDR3 is CAINPGGTSPYEQYF. As DNA, the CDR3 is TGTGCCATCAACCCGGGCGGTACGTCTCCCTACGAGCAGTACTTC.